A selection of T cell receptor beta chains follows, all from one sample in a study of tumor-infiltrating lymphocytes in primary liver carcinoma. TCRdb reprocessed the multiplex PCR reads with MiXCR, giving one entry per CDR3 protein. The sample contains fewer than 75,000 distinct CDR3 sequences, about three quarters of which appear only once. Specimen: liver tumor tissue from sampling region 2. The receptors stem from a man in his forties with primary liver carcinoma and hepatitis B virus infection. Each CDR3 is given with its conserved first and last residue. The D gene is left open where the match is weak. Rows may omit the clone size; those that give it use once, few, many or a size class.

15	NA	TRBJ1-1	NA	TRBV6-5	CASCYSTGARTEALF	TGTGCCAGCTGTTACTCGACGGGAGCACGGACCGAAGCTTTATTT
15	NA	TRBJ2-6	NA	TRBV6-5	CASSQMGPGANALTF	TGTGCCAGCAGTCAAATGGGACCTGGGGCCAACGCCCTGACTTTC
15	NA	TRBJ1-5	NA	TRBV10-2	CARSEQPYSYQAQHF	TGCGCCAGGAGTGAACAGCCCTATAGCTATCAGGCCCAGCATTTT
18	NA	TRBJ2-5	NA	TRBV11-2	CASSLARLALGKKEAQYF	TGTGCCAGCAGCTTGGCGAGGCTAGCCCTGGGAAAAAAAGAAGCCCAGTACTTC
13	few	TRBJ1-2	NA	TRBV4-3	CASSREGNYGYTF	TGCGCCAGCAGCCGAGAGGGCAACTATGGCTACACCTTC
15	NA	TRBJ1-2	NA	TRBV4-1	CSSSQEGRLNYGYTF	TGCAGCAGCAGCCAAGAAGGCCGTCTTAACTATGGCTACACCTTC
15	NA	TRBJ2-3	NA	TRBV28	CASSPGHYGRDAQYF	TGTGCCAGCAGCCCGGGACACTACGGCAGGGATGCGCAGTATTTT
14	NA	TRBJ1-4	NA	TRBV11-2	CASSLEVMDEKLFF	TGTGCCAGCAGCTTAGAGGTTATGGACGAAAAACTGTTTTTT
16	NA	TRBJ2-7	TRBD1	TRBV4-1	CASSRAGTGFCYEHYF	TGCGCCAGCAGCCGTGCCGGGACAGGCTTCTGCTACGAGCATTACTTC
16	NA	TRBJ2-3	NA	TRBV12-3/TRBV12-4	CASSPSSAGPTGTQYF	TGTGCCAGCAGTCCTTCCTCGGCGGGACCCACAGGTACGCAATATTTT
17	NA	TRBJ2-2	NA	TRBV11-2	CASNLALVRANIGELFF	TGTGCCAGCAACTTAGCATTAGTAAGGGCGAACATCGGGGAGCTGTTTTTT
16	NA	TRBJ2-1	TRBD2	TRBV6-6	CASGYPISGIADEQFF	TGTGCCAGCGGTTACCCCATTAGCGGGATAGCGGATGAGCAGTTCTTC
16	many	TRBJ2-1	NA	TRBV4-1	CASSYPSSSPYNEQFF	TGCGCCAGCAGCTACCCCTCTAGCTCCCCATACAATGAGCAGTTCTTC
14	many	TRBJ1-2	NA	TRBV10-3	CAISESSGDYGYTF	TGTGCCATCAGTGAGTCGTCAGGGGACTATGGCTACACCTTC
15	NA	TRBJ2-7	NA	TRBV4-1	CAGSQGQGGSYEQYF	TGCGCCGGCAGCCAAGGTCAGGGCGGATCCTACGAGCAGTACTTC
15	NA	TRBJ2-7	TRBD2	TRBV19	CASTPGLAASYEQYF	TGTGCCAGTACCCCGGGACTAGCGGCCTCCTACGAGCAGTACTTC
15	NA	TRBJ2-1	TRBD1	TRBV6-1	CDSIVGTGGYNEQFF	TGTGACAGCATAGTCGGGACAGGAGGGTACAATGAGCAGTTCTTC
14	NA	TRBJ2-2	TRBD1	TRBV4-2	CASSTGDYTGEMFF	TGTGCCAGCAGCACAGGGGATTACACCGGGGAGATGTTTTTT
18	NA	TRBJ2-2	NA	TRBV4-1	CASSQDWRFEVFTGELFF	TGTGCCAGCAGCCAAGATTGGCGCTTTGAGGTGTTCACCGGGGAGCTGTTTTTT